The source of this TCR beta chain is a study of T cell repertoires in cytomegalovirus infection. Across the whole study: Selection of CMV epitopes for the study included recently identified HLA-C-restricted and well-studied HLA-B-restricted ones. A matching HLA type, together with CMV infection, was signaled by public TCR beta signatures.

The germline V gene has CDR1 SQVTM and CDR2 ANQGSEA. The germline V and J ends were trimmed by 6 bases and 0 bases, with 13 bases remaining between them. CDR3 length equals 14 residues. Broader study findings: The cumulative frequency of public TCR beta families identified carriers of CMV plus the relevant HLA. Within the response measured ex vivo, HLA-C-restricted CMV-specific TCR beta clonotypes were dominant.

Via MiXCR, TCRdb re-called the reads, giving one row per CDR3 protein. The sample has a few hundred thousand distinct CDR3 sequences; about 28% are singletons. This clonotype has just a few counts. Its antigen is unidentified. The sequencing used cultured PBMCs, collected from culture after CMV antigen stimulation. The receptor comes from a human donor in good health (CMV status not recorded). Some clones in this sample may be carry-over from other donors' samples. The chain employs TRBV29-1 and TRBJ2-3; D possibly uses TRBD1 or TRBD2 (5 bases each). The CDR3: CSVQRDVSTDTQYF. The DNA for the CDR3 is TGCAGCGTCCAGAGGGACGTTAGCACAGATACGCAGTATTTT.